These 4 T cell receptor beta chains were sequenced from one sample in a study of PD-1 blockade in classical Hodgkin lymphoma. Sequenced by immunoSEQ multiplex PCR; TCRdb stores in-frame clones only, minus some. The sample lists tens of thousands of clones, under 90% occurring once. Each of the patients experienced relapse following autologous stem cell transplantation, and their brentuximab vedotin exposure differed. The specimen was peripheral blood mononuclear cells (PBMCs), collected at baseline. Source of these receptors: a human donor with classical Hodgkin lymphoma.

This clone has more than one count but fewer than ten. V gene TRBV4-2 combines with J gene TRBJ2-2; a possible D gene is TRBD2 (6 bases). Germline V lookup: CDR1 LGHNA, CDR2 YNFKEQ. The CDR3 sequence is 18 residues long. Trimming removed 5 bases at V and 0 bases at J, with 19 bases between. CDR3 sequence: CASSSKPAGSANTGELFF. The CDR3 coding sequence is TGTGCCAGCAGCTCAAAGCCCGCGGGATCCGCGAACACCGGGGAGCTGTTTTTT.

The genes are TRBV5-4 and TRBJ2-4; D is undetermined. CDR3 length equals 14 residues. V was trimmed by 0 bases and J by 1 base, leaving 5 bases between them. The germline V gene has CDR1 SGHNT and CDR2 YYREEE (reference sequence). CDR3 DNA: TGTGCCAGCAGCTTGGCGTGGGCCAAAAACATTCAGTACTTC. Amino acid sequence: CASSLAWAKNIQYF.

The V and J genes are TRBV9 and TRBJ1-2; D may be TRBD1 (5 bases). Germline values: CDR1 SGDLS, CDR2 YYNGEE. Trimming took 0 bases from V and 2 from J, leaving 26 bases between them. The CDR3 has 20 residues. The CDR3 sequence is CASSVATIGDLAPPNYGYTF. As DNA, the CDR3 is TGTGCCAGCAGCGTAGCTACAATAGGGGACTTAGCACCACCAAACTATGGCTACACCTTC.

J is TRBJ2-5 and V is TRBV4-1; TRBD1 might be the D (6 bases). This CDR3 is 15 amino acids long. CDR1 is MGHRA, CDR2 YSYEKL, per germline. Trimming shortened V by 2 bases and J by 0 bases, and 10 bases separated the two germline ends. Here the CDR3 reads CASSQQGPYQETQYF. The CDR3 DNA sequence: TGCGCCAGCAGCCAACAGGGGCCGTACCAAGAGACCCAGTACTTC.